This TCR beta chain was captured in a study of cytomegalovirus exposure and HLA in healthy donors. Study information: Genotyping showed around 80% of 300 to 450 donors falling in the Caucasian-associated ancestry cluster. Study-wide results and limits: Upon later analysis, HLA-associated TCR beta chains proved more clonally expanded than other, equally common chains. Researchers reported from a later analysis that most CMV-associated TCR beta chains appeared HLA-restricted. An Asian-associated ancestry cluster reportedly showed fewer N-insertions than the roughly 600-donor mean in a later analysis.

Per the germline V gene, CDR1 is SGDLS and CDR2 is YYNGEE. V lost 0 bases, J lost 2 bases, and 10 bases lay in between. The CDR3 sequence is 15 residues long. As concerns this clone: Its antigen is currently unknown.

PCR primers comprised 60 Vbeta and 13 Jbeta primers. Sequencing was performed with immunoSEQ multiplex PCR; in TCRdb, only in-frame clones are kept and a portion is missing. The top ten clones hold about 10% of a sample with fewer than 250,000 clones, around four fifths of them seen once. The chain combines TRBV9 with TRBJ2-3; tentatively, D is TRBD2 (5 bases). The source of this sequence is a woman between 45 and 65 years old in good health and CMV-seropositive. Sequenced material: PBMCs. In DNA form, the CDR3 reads TGTGCCAGCAGCGTAGGTGGAGGCGACACAGATACGCAGTATTTT. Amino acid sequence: CASSVGGGDTDTQYF.